Sequencing of this T cell receptor (beta chain) was carried out in a study of blood T cells in healthy people across ages. Whole-study findings and limits: It was held that the diversity estimates obtained from one million T cells were underestimates. Roughly linear declines in TCR beta diversity per million T cells occurred with age.

In this sample, this clonotype turned up many times. The antigen is undetermined. It was with a sample-barcoded 5' primer and a J-beta primer mix that a second PCR of about 6 to 12 cycles was run. Every cDNA was tagged by a template-switch adaptor with 12 random nucleotides. One entry per CDR3 protein results from TCRdb running MiXCR on the 5' RACE reads. The sample holds 1.5 million to 2 million distinct CDR3 sequences, 28% seen once. The germline V gene encodes CDR1 DFQATT and CDR2 SNEGSKA (reference sequence). The CDR3 loop spans 15 amino acids. The trim removed 6 bases at V and 4 bases at J, leaving 10 bases unmatched. PBMCs numbering at least 6 million were isolated per sample.

Sequenced input: blood. The sequence came from a woman in her twenties or thirties in good health. The chain combines TRBV20-1 with TRBJ2-7; 12 nucleotides agree with TRBD1. Written as DNA, the CDR3 is TGCAGTGCCCCGGGCAGGGACAGGGGGCTTTACGAGCAGTACTTC. Its protein is CSAPGRDRGLYEQYF.